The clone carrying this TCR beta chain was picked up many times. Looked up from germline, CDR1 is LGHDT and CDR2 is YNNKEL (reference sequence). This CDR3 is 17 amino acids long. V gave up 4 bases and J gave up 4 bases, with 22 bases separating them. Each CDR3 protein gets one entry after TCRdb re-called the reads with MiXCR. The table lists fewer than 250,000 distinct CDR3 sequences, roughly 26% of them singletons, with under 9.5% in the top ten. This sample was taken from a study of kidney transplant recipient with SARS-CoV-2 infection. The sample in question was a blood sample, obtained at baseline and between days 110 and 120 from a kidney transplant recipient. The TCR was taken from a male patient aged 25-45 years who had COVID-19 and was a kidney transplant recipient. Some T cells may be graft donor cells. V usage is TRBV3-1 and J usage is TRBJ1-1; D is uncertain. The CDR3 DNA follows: TGTGCCAGCAGCCCGTCAGTTCCCATTTCAATTCGCACTGAAGCTTTCTTT. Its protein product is CASSPSVPISIRTEAFF.